This T cell receptor (beta chain) was observed in a study of human T cells and chemical hapten exposure. Looking at the study overall: Patch tests delivered 0.01% DPC to the upper back and were evaluated at 6 days.

Sample time point: pre-sensitization, week 0. Treatment noted: therapeutic diphenylcyclopropenone sensitization with weekly scalp DPC. Patch tests were applied only after blood draws. Individual cDNA molecules received unique molecular identifiers in the library. TCRdb re-called the RACE reads with MiXCR, one entry per CDR3 protein. The table has roughly 260,000 distinct CDR3 sequences, about 9% seen once. The CDR3 runs to 16 residues. V lost 0 bases, J lost 7 bases, and 16 bases lay in between. Germline-derived CDR1 and CDR2 are LGHNA and YNFKEQ. The sequence derives from a woman aged 40 to 50 with alopecia areata. Some clones in this sample may be carry-over from other donors' samples. The input for sequencing was whole blood, taken in connection with sensitization to the hapten diphenylcyclopropenone (DPC). This chain uses TRBV4-2 with TRBJ2-1, with D unresolved. In DNA, the CDR3 is TGTGCCAGCAGCCAAGAAGCCTCCTACATGGGGAATGAGCAGTTCTTC. Residues: CASSQEASYMGNEQFF.